This paragraph reports one TCR beta chain. Its antigen is not known. Data came from immunoSEQ multiplex PCR; TCRdb stores just in-frame clones and leaves some out. In the table there are 90,000 to 100,000 clones, 85% of which are singletons. These data belong to a study of T cell responses to AZD1222 COVID-19 vaccine. Study-wide findings and caveats: Only a handful of people who got AZD1222 tested seropositive at baseline.

Between the trimmed V and J ends, which lost 0 bases and 14 bases, there was a span of 14 bases. Germline values: CDR1 SGHDN, CDR2 FVKESK. This CDR3 spans 13 amino acids. The sequence was collected from an adult who received the AZD1222 COVID-19 vaccine. The V and J genes are TRBV14 and TRBJ2-1; tentative D call: TRBD2 (5 bases). Sequencing was performed on peripheral blood, taken 28 days after the second AZD1222 dose. CDR3 amino acids: CASSQDEGLHEFF. DNA of the CDR3: TGTGCCAGCAGCCAAGATGAAGGACTCCATGAGTTCTTC.